This T cell receptor beta chain was obtained from a study of regulatory T cells in long-lasting Graves disease. On the study more broadly: More than 5 years of antithyroid drugs with positive TSH receptor antibodies defined persistent Graves' disease.

Assembly of TCR beta libraries relied on iRepertoire HTBI primers together with Arm-PCR of CDR3 regions. In the original analysis: Among the samples, 60 to 75 TRBV and 12 to 15 TRBJ segments were identified. TCRdb analysed the multiplex PCR reads with MiXCR anew, one entry per CDR3 protein. What appears here as the V and J calls and clone size reflects TCRdb's work, not the paper's. The sample consists of about 470,000 distinct CDR3 sequences, less than 25% of them appearing once. The CDR3 consists of 14 residues. V was pared by 8 bases and J by 6 bases, with 20 bases between. The V gene's germline CDR1 is WSHSY and CDR2 SAAADI. About this clonotype: The antigen is unknown.

General study results and limits: What was studied was peripheral blood only, and not thyroid tissue.

The time point: persistent/refractory GD, antithyroid drugs over 5 years with positive TRAb. PBMC-extracted RNA yielded the TCR library. Investigators report Graves' disease was diagnosed under American Thyroid Association guidelines. The sequenced sample was peripheral blood mononuclear cells (PBMCs), obtained when the disease was refractory, from a patient treated with antithyroid drugs. This clonotype was sampled from a female donor with Graves disease. V and J are TRBV10-2 and TRBJ2-7; D might be TRBD1 (6 bases). The chain's CDR3 is CASGFKQGTSEQYF. CDR3 coding DNA: TGCGCCAGCGGATTCAAACAGGGAACCTCCGAGCAGTACTTC.